This T cell receptor (beta chain) was found in a study of tumor and adjacent non-tumor tissue in lung cancer. Study outcomes and limitations: Tumor tissue had significantly higher TCR diversity than normal lung. In normal lung, the top 100 clones were significantly more dominant than in tumor.

This clonotype was picked up a small number of times. As yet, its antigen is unknown. Just one base apart from a much larger clone, this may be a read error. There are 13 residues in the CDR3. V lost 7 bases to trimming and J lost 7 bases; unmatched junction nucleotides: 10. Germline-derived CDR1 and CDR2 are DFQATT and SNEGSKA (reference sequence). This sample's RNA came from whole unsorted tissue. More than 3 cm separated this lung sample from the edge of the tumor. The library came from three nested PCR rounds adapted from ARM-PCR protocols. One entry per CDR3 protein, called by TCRdb with MiXCR from the multiplex PCR reads. The table records roughly 70,000 distinct CDR3 sequences, approximately 68% of them present only once.

Sample: distant non-tumor lung tissue. The TCR comes from a woman aged 50 to 60 with non-small cell lung cancer. The rearrangement uses TRBV20-1 and TRBJ2-7; 10 bases line up with TRBD1. CDR3 sequence reads: CSVPPGTGAEQYF. Here the CDR3 DNA reads TGCAGTGTTCCTCCCGGGACAGGGGCAGAGCAGTACTTC.